A few counts support the clone carrying this T cell receptor (beta chain). Its antigen is unknown. This specimen belongs to a study of cytomegalovirus exposure and HLA in healthy donors. Study findings and constraints: The authors later found TCR association rates varying by HLA locus, with DRB1 most and HLA-C fewest. The authors enumerated over 150 TCR beta chains as linked to cytomegalovirus. TRBV6-2, TRBV6-3 and some other V segments were excluded as indistinguishable.

The V gene's germline CDR1 is MDHEN and CDR2 SYDVKM. V was trimmed by 11 bases and J by 2 bases, leaving 9 bases between them. The CDR3 consists of 11 residues. Primers included in the PCR were 60 Vbeta and 13 Jbeta primers. Assay: immunoSEQ multiplex PCR; the TCRdb copy retains only in-frame clones and omits some. Counted here are roughly 120,000 clones, less than 20% occurring once; the ten biggest clones make up about 1.9%. The J gene is TRBJ1-2, the V gene TRBV28; maybe TRBD1 (6 bases). Sequencing was done on a sample of PBMCs. This clonotype originated in a woman in her late teens or twenties in good health and CMV-seronegative. The DNA for the CDR3 is TGTGCCTGGGGGACAAACTATGGCTACACCTTC. It specifies CAWGTNYGYTF.